This T cell receptor (beta chain) was captured in a study of identical twins. Study-wide points: Fewer insertions marked abundant cord blood beta clonotypes; young adult naive trended weakly, memory not at all.

MiXCR, run by TCRdb on the 5' RACE reads, gives a single entry per CDR3 protein. The sample records fewer than 900,000 distinct CDR3 sequences, 15% to 20% being singletons. The V end was cut by 6 bases, the J end by 5 bases, with 13 bases between. The CDR3 consists of 13 residues. The germline V gene has CDR1 DFQATT and CDR2 SNEGSKA (reference sequence). Regarding this clonotype: Its target is not known.

These data were also reused for a study on T cells expressing NK-cell markers. That investigation notes: It was sorted CD3+CD56-NKG2C+, CD3+CD56+NKG2C- and CD3+CD56+NKG2C+ T cells that provided the TCR beta repertoires. The authors applied an anti-gamma-delta TCR antibody in several experiments, and it restricted sorting to alpha-beta TCR T cells.

Sequencing used PBMCs. The origin of this receptor is a woman aged 18-29 years in good health. The J gene is TRBJ1-4, the V gene TRBV20-1; D unresolved. CDR3 DNA: TGCAGTGCCTTTCCATTAGGAAATGAAAAACTGTTTTTT. Its protein product is CSAFPLGNEKLFF.